This T cell receptor beta chain was recorded in a study of blood T cell repertoires in COVID-19. Remarks on this clone: This sample also contains other DNA sequences that code for the same CDR3.

Using immunoSEQ multiplex PCR, the repertoire was profiled, and TCRdb retains in-frame clones only, with some absent. The table lists a few hundred thousand clones, approximately 85% of them singletons, with 0.7% to 1% in the top ten. The receptor comes from a human donor with COVID-19, enrolled during active disease. The donor label of this sample is uncertain. Input material: peripheral blood.

The CDR3 protein is CASSLGGAGANVLTF. The CDR3 DNA sequence: TGTGCCAGCAGTTTAGGAGGGGCTGGGGCCAACGTCCTGACTTTC. The V call is TRBV28, the J call TRBJ2-6, with a tentative D call TRBD2 (6 bases). Germline CDR1 reads MDHEN; CDR2 reads SYDVKM. CDR3 length equals 15 residues. Trimming removed 2 bases at V and 2 bases at J, with 7 bases between.